One sample yielded the 21 T cell receptor beta chains listed below, sequenced in a study of human T cells and chemical hapten exposure. Each CDR3 protein gets one entry after TCRdb re-called the RACE reads with MiXCR. Here the sample spans around 50,000 distinct CDR3 sequences, about 10% being singletons. Regarding time point: patch test 2, 6 weeks after DPC sensitization. The treatment is: therapeutic diphenylcyclopropenone sensitization with weekly scalp DPC. The sequencing used whole blood, collected in connection with sensitization to the hapten diphenylcyclopropenone (DPC). These receptors originate from a woman in her forties or fifties with alopecia areata. Some clones in this sample may be carry-over from other donors' samples.

This clonotype was recorded once. This may arise from a read error, as a much more abundant clone is one base away. This chain connects TRBV11-2 to TRBJ1-1; D not resolved. The CDR3 covers 14 residues. The V gene's germline CDR1 is SGHAT and CDR2 FQNNGV. The CDR3 region is CACSLDRRESEAFF. DNA of the CDR3: TGTGCCTGCAGCTTAGATCGAAGGGAATCTGAAGCTTTCTTT.

This clonotype appeared a few times. The chain uses TRBV5-1 and TRBJ2-5; 7 nucleotides match TRBD1. Germline CDR1 and CDR2: SGHRS and YFSETQ. This CDR3 region has 14 residues. V lost 4 bases to trimming and J lost 1 base; unmatched junction nucleotides: 4. The CDR3 is CASSKGTAQETQYF. CDR3 DNA sequence: TGCGCCAGCAGCAAGGGGACAGCCCAAGAGACCCAGTACTTC.

This clonotype was counted a few times. V is TRBV7-2 and J is TRBJ2-7; the match to TRBD2 covers 7 bases. Germline V gives CDR1 SGHTA, CDR2 FQGNSA. The CDR3 totals 13 residues. V dropped 1 base and J dropped 6; count of bases not matched to a gene: 3. Written as DNA, the CDR3 is TGTGCCAGCAGCTTAGTTTCGGGGGGCGAGCAGTACTTC. Protein: CASSLVSGGEQYF.

This clonotype occurred a few times. This chain connects TRBV18 to TRBJ1-2; D possibly corresponds to TRBD1 (6 bases). The germline V gene has CDR1 KGHSH and CDR2 LQKENI. V was trimmed by 3 bases and J by 2 bases, leaving 10 bases between them. The CDR3 totals 14 residues. The CDR3 coding sequence is TGTGCCAGCTCACCTCCACAGGGAAACTATGGCTACACCTTC. Its protein product is CASSPPQGNYGYTF.

This clonotype was counted ten times or more. This chain connects TRBV14 to TRBJ2-7; TRBD2 matches 12 bases. The CDR3 sequence is 15 residues long. The junction had 7 bases not matched to a gene; V was cut back by 3 bases and J by 7 bases. Germline-derived CDR1 and CDR2 are SGHDN and FVKESK. Here the CDR3 reads CASSHRLAGVWEQYF. The CDR3 DNA sequence: TGTGCCAGCAGCCATAGACTAGCGGGAGTGTGGGAGCAGTACTTC.

As to this clonotype: A clone one base away is much larger, so this may be a read error. V usage is TRBV3-1 and J usage is TRBJ1-2; TRBD1 aligns across 7 bases. The length of the CDR3 is 17 residues. Germline V gives CDR1 LGHDT, CDR2 YNNKEL (reference sequence). The DNA of the CDR3 is TGTGTCAGCAGCCAAGCTGGGGGCCAGGGACAGAACTATGGCTACACCTTC. Protein product: CVSSQAGGQGQNYGYTF. Full variable domain (remainder filled in from reference TRBV3-1 and TRBJ1-2): DTAVSQTPKYLVTQMGNDKSIKCEQNLGHDTMYWYKQDSKKFLKIMFSYNNKELIINETVPNRFSPKSPDKAHLNLHINSLELGDSAVYFCVSSQAGGQGQNYGYTFGSGTRLTVV.

The V call is TRBV18, the J call TRBJ1-2; possible D gene TRBD1, 5 bases. Trimming removed 5 bases from V and 8 bases from J, with 18 bases in between. CDR3 size: 14 residues. CDR1 and CDR2 from the germline V gene are KGHSH and LQKENI. The CDR3 protein is CASSSGGAPRGYTF. The CDR3 DNA sequence: TGTGCCAGCTCATCCGGCGGGGCACCACGCGGCTACACCTTC.

The rearrangement uses TRBV18 and TRBJ2-3; 8 bases map to TRBD1. The germline V gene has CDR1 KGHSH and CDR2 LQKENI. The CDR3 covers 15 residues. V lost 5 bases and J lost 6; bases outside the gene matches: 10. The CDR3 nucleotides read TGTGCCAGCTCAGCACGCCAGGGGGCGGAGGATACGCAGTATTTT. Its translation is CASSARQGAEDTQYF. Together with reference TRBV18 and TRBJ2-3, the CDR3 gives the full variable domain: NAGVMQNPRHLVRRRGQEARLRCSPMKGHSHVYWYRQLPEEGLKFMVYLQKENIIDESGMPKERFSAEFPKEGPSILRIQQVVRGDSAAYFCASSARQGAEDTQYFGPGTRLTVL.

The rearrangement joins TRBV7-2 to TRBJ2-7, with 9 nucleotides matching TRBD1. V shed 5 bases and J 4 bases; nucleotides not matched to a gene: 6. The CDR3 spans 14 residues. Germline values: CDR1 SGHTA, CDR2 FQGNSA. CDR3 in DNA: TGTGCCAGCAGCCGGGGACAGGGCCCTTACGAGCAGTACTTC. Amino acids: CASSRGQGPYEQYF.

V and J are TRBV6-6 and TRBJ2-7; D is tentatively TRBD1 or TRBD2 (5 bases each). Germline CDR1 is MNHNY and CDR2 is SVGAGI (reference sequence). The CDR3 loop spans 14 amino acids. V dropped 4 bases and J dropped 6 bases, with 16 bases sitting between them. This CDR3 is CASSFWKGTGEQYF. CDR3 sequence (DNA): TGTGCCAGCAGTTTTTGGAAGGGGACGGGCGAGCAGTACTTC.

This clonotype was counted many times. V usage is TRBV29-1 and J usage is TRBJ2-3; TRBD1 agrees at 7 bases. V shed 3 bases and J 0 bases; nucleotides not matched to a gene: 3. Germline CDR1 reads SQVTM; CDR2 reads ANQGSEA. CDR3 length: 14 residues. For the CDR3, the DNA is TGCAGCGTTGACCTGACAGGGAGCACAGATACGCAGTATTTT. This translates into CSVDLTGSTDTQYF.

This clonotype turned up a few times. The J gene is TRBJ1-4, the V gene TRBV24-1; no reliable D call. The germline V gene encodes CDR1 KGHDR and CDR2 SFDVKD. The CDR3 length is 15 residues. The V end was cut by 3 bases, the J end by 8 bases, with 15 bases between. Written as DNA, the CDR3 is TGTGCCACCAGTGATACCGCAGGTTCGGGAGAAAAACTGTTTTTT. Protein sequence: CATSDTAGSGEKLFF.

Many counts were recorded for this clonotype. V and J are TRBV25-1 and TRBJ1-4; D ambiguous. This CDR3 has 14 amino acids. The germline gives CDR1 MGHDK, CDR2 SYGVNS. V lost 2 bases and J lost 5, with 9 bases in between. The CDR3 region has the DNA TGTGCCAGCAGTGAACCCCGCGGCAATGAAAAACTGTTTTTT. Translating gives CASSEPRGNEKLFF.

This sequence joins TRBV28 and TRBJ1-1; a possible D gene is TRBD1 (6 bases). The CDR3 contains 16 residues. Trimming cost V 5 bases and J 0 bases, with 16 bases left between them. Germline V gene data show CDR1 as MDHEN and CDR2 as SYDVKM. The CDR3 loop reads CASSTTWGRMNTEAFF. The CDR3 DNA sequence: TGTGCCAGCAGTACGACCTGGGGGCGTATGAACACTGAAGCTTTCTTT. The whole variable domain, remainder taken from reference TRBV28 and TRBJ1-1, is DVKVTQSSRYLVKRTGEKVFLECVQDMDHENMFWYRQDPGLGLRLIYFSYDVKMKEKGDIPEGYSVSREKKERFSLILESASTNQTSMYLCASSTTWGRMNTEAFFGQGTRLTVV.

This clonotype was counted only a few times. The chain combines TRBV28 with TRBJ1-1; D might be TRBD1 (6 bases). The germline CDR1 and CDR2 sequences are MDHEN and SYDVKM. Trimming removed 6 bases from V and 6 bases from J, with 17 bases in between. The CDR3 loop spans 14 amino acids. The CDR3 protein is CASSPWKGGAEAFF. Written as DNA, the CDR3 is TGTGCCAGCAGCCCCTGGAAGGGGGGAGCTGAAGCTTTCTTT.

This clonotype was seen only a few times. The J gene is TRBJ2-3, the V gene TRBV20-1; 9 bases match TRBD2. There are 14 residues in the CDR3. Germline V lookup: CDR1 DFQATT, CDR2 SNEGSKA (reference sequence). The V and J ends lost 3 bases and 5 bases, in that order; junction bases with no gene match: 6. CDR3 region: CSASLGLAGDTQYF. For the CDR3, the DNA is TGCAGTGCTAGTCTGGGACTAGCAGGAGATACGCAGTATTTT.

V usage is TRBV6-6 and J usage is TRBJ2-3, with D uncertain. The CDR3 is made up of 13 amino acids. CDR1 MNHNY and CDR2 SVGAGI come from the germline V gene (reference sequence). The germline V and J ends were trimmed by 6 bases and 4 bases, with 11 bases remaining between them. This CDR3 reads CASSSPNSDTQYF. CDR3 nucleotide sequence: TGTGCCAGCAGCTCACCGAATTCAGATACGCAGTATTTT.

This clonotype was detected ten times or more. This chain connects TRBV28 to TRBJ2-7; tentatively, D is TRBD1 (6 bases). The V gene's germline CDR1 is MDHEN and CDR2 SYDVKM. The length of the CDR3 is 11 residues. V dropped 6 bases and J dropped 8 bases, with 11 bases sitting between them. The CDR3 bases are TGTGCCAGCAGCTTGGGGGCCCAGCAGTACTTC. It specifies CASSLGAQQYF. The full variable domain, completed using reference TRBV28 and TRBJ2-7, is DVKVTQSSRYLVKRTGEKVFLECVQDMDHENMFWYRQDPGLGLRLIYFSYDVKMKEKGDIPEGYSVSREKKERFSLILESASTNQTSMYLCASSLGAQQYFGPGTRLTVT.

This clonotype occurred many times. The rearrangement joins TRBV6-6 to TRBJ1-5, with D uncertain. This CDR3 is built from 12 residues. Trimming left V 2 bases short and J 9 bases short, with 8 bases between. From germline, CDR1 is MNHNY and CDR2 SVGAGI (reference sequence). Here the CDR3 reads CASSYRSGPQHF. CDR3 DNA sequence: TGTGCCAGCAGTTACCGTTCCGGGCCCCAGCATTTT.

The chain combines TRBV6-4 with TRBJ2-1, with 7 bases that match TRBD2. The germline V gene has CDR1 MRHNA and CDR2 SNTAGT. CDR3 size: 15 residues. With V trimmed by 8 bases and J by 4 bases, 11 bases remained unmatched. As DNA, the CDR3 is TGTGCCAGCTCCCATGGGGGGGAGGATTACAATGAGCAGTTCTTC. Residues: CASSHGGEDYNEQFF.

V usage is TRBV20-1 and J usage is TRBJ2-1; TRBD2 matches at 7 bases. Germline V gives CDR1 DFQATT, CDR2 SNEGSKA (reference sequence). This CDR3 region has 15 residues. With V trimmed by 1 base and J by 7 bases, 10 bases remained unmatched. The DNA for the CDR3 is TGCAGTGCTAGAGTGGGGTTGCGGGAGTCAAATGAGCAGTTCTTC. Amino acid sequence: CSARVGLRESNEQFF.